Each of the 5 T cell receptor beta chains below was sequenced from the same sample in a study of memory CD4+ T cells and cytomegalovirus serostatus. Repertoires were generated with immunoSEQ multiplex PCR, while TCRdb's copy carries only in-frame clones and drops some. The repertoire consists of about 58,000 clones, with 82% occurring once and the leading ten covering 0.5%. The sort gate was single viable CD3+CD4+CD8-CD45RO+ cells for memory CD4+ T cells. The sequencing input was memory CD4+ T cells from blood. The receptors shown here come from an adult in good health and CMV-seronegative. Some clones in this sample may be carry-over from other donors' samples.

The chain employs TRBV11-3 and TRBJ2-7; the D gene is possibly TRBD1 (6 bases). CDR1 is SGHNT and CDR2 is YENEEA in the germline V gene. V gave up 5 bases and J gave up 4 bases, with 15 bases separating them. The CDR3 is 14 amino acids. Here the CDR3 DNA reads TGTGCCAGCAGCCAGGGGTCCCCCCTATACGAGCAGTACTTC. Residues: CASSQGSPLYEQYF.

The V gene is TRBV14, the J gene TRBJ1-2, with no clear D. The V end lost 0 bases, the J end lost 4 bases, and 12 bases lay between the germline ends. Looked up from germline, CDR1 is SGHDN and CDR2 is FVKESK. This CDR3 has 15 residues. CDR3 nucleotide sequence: TGTGCCAGCAGCCAAGATCGGACCGCGCTCTATGGCTACACCTTC. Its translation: CASSQDRTALYGYTF.

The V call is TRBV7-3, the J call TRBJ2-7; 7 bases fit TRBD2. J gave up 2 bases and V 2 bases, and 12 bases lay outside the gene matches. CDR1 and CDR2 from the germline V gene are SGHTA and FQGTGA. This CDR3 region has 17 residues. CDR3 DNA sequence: TGTGCCAGCAGCTTATCGGGACTACAGGTTCCCACCTACGAGCAGTACTTC. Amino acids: CASSLSGLQVPTYEQYF.

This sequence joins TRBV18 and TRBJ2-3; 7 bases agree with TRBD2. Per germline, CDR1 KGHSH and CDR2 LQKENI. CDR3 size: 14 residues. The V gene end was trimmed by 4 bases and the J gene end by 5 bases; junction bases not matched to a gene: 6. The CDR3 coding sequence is TGTGCCAGCTCACTCGGGACTAACGAAGATACGCAGTATTTT. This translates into CASSLGTNEDTQYF.

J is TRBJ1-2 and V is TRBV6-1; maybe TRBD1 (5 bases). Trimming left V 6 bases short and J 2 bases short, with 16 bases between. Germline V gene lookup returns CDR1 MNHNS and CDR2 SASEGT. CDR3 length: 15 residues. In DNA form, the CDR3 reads TGTGCCAGCAGGCCGCAGGGTATTGCCAACTATGGCTACACCTTC. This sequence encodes CASRPQGIANYGYTF.